This T cell receptor (beta chain) was captured by sequencing in a study of blood T cell repertoires in COVID-19. The overall study: Samples came from the United States, Italy and Spain, spanning acute and convalescent COVID-19. The cDNA or gDNA used as material had been derived from T cells, B-cell-depleted T cells, or PBMCs.

This CDR3 comprises 15 residues. Trimming pared 4 bases from V and 5 bases from J, leaving 14 bases between. CDR1 is LNHDA, CDR2 SQIVND, per germline (reference sequence). In the original analysis: Reference gene primer amplification in the assay estimated nucleated cell counts. The repertoire was sequenced with immunoSEQ multiplex PCR; TCRdb's copy has only in-frame clones and lacks some. D and trimming come from the DNA, and the V and J calls and clone size come from that table. This sample yields approximately 150,000 clones, of which around 79% are seen a single time; 8.6% belongs to the top ten.

The sequence derives from a man aged 50 to 60 with active or convalescent COVID-19. The source material was peripheral blood. The chain uses TRBV19 and TRBJ2-2, with no clear D. CDR3 bases: TGTGCCAGTAGTAGGGCCCCAGGAAGTACCGGGGAGCTGTTTTTT. Protein: CASSRAPGSTGELFF.